A single sample is the source of the 8 T cell receptor beta chains below, sequenced in a study of CD8 T cells in ankylosing spondylitis. Study conclusions and caveats: Among TCR beta sequences, a motif of 7 to 9 highly homologous variants appeared characteristic of ankylosing spondylitis blood.

TCRdb itself ran the 5' RACE reads through MiXCR, one entry per CDR3 protein. The data contain around 440,000 distinct CDR3 sequences, under 20% of them singletons. No antigen is known for these receptors. The material sequenced was blood, either unsorted or a sorted T cell fraction (not recorded which). The source of these receptors is a male donor with ankylosing spondylitis.

V and J are TRBV6-5 and TRBJ2-1, with 9 bases matching TRBD2. The germline V gene encodes CDR1 MNHEY and CDR2 SVGAGI. The CDR3 runs to 15 residues. J lost 5 bases, V lost 2 bases, and 4 bases had no gene match. Here the CDR3 DNA reads TGTGCCAGCAGTTACGGTAGCGGGGGCAACAATGAGCAGTTCTTC. Amino acid sequence: CASSYGSGGNNEQFF.

This clonotype was seen ten or more times. V usage is TRBV5-1 and J usage is TRBJ2-1; tentative D call: TRBD1 (5 bases). CDR3 size: 14 residues. V was clipped by 0 bases and J by 4 bases, with 8 bases between them. Per germline, CDR1 SGHRS and CDR2 YFSETQ. The CDR3 region is CASSLADSYNEQFF. CDR3 sequence (DNA): TGCGCCAGCAGCTTGGCCGACAGTTACAATGAGCAGTTCTTC. Supplemented by reference TRBV5-1 and TRBJ2-1, the full variable domain reads KAGVTQTPRYLIKTRGQQVTLSCSPISGHRSVSWYQQTPGQGLQFLFEYFSETQRNKGNFPGRFSGRQFSNSRSEMNVSTLELGDSALYLCASSLADSYNEQFFGPGTRLTVL.

The genes are TRBV10-3 and TRBJ2-1; D may be TRBD1 (7 bases). The CDR3 consists of 16 residues. V dropped 8 bases and J dropped 0 bases, with 17 bases sitting between them. The V gene's germline CDR1 is ENHRY and CDR2 SYGVKD. The CDR3 DNA reads as TGTGCCATCGAACCGGAGGGGGCGAGCTCCTACAATGAGCAGTTCTTC. Its protein is CAIEPEGASSYNEQFF.

The gene calls are TRBV6-5 and TRBJ2-1, with 13 positions matching TRBD2. After removal of 4 bases from V and 3 bases from J, the junction contained 9 bases not matched to a gene. Germline assignment: CDR1 MNHEY and CDR2 SVGAGI. The CDR3 has 18 amino acids. The CDR3 loop is CASSSGLAGAPGYNEQFF. In nucleotides, the CDR3 is TGTGCCAGCAGTTCAGGACTAGCGGGGGCCCCTGGCTACAATGAGCAGTTCTTC.

The CDR3 coding sequence is TGCAGTGCTAGACCACACCTAACGGGGGGGAATGAGCAGTTCTTC. Translation: CSARPHLTGGNEQFF. The chain couples TRBV20-1 to TRBJ2-1; 8 nucleotides line up with TRBD2. After removal of 2 bases from V and 7 bases from J, the junction contained 10 bases not matched to a gene. The CDR3 contains 15 residues. In germline, CDR1 is DFQATT, CDR2 SNEGSKA (reference sequence).

This clonotype was counted between two and nine times. The chain has TRBV5-1 and TRBJ2-1; 11 nucleotides agree with TRBD2. This CDR3 spans 15 amino acids. Losses at the gene ends were 6 bases for V and 5 bases for J; bases not matched to a gene: 7. CDR1 and CDR2 (germline): SGHRS, YFSETQ. DNA for the CDR3: TGCGCCAGCACCACGACTAGCGGGGCTCACAATGAGCAGTTCTTC. Translation: CASTTTSGAHNEQFF.

This clonotype was observed a handful of times. The V and J genes are TRBV20-1 and TRBJ2-2; D is ambiguous. The length of the CDR3 is 12 residues. Germline V gene lookup returns CDR1 DFQATT and CDR2 SNEGSKA (reference sequence). Trimming took off 3 bases at V and 3 bases at J, with 5 bases between the two ends. Written as DNA, the CDR3 is TGCAGTGCTAGTTTGGACACCGGGGAGCTGTTTTTT. Protein sequence: CSASLDTGELFF.

This chain links TRBV28 with TRBJ1-1; 7 positions agree with TRBD1. After removal of 3 bases from V and 1 base from J, the junction contained 5 bases not matched to a gene. Germline CDR1 reads MDHEN; CDR2 reads SYDVKM. This CDR3 region has 15 residues. The CDR3: CASSLPGQTNTEAFF. Written as DNA, the CDR3 is TGTGCCAGCAGTTTGCCGGGACAGACGAACACTGAAGCTTTCTTT.